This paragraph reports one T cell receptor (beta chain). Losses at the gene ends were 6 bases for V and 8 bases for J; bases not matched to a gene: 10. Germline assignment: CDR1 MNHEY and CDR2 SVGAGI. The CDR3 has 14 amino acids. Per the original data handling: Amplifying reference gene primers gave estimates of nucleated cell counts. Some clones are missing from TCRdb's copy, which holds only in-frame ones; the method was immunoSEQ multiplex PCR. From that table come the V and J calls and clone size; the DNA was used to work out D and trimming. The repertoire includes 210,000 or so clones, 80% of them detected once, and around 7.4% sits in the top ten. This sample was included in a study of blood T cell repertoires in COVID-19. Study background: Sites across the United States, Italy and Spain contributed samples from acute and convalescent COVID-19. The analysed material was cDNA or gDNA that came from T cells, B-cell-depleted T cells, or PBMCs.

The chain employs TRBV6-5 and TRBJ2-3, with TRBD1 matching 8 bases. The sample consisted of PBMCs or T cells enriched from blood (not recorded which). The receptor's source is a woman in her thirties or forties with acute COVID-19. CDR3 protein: CASRRGQGEITQYF. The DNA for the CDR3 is TGTGCCAGCAGACGAGGACAGGGAGAGATTACGCAGTATTTT.